This T cell receptor beta chain came from a study of early T cells in non-severe SARS-CoV-2 infection. Looking at the study overall: Chains were not paired, and sequencing was done on bulk RNA from unsorted whole blood.

Broader study findings: VDJdb matching favored anti-spike CD8 responses, missing private and CD4 specificities.

In regard to this clonotype: Its matching antigen is unknown.

Individual cDNA molecules were tagged with unique molecular identifiers, the study reported. Each CDR3 protein gets one entry after TCRdb re-called the 5' RACE reads with MiXCR. Among roughly 80,000 distinct CDR3 sequences, 5.5% to 7.5% were seen once, and the ten largest hold roughly 8.1%. The specimen was whole blood. This TCR derives from an adult who was a healthcare worker with PCR-confirmed SARS-CoV-2 infection or an uninfected control (not recorded which).

CDR3 protein: CASSAQGSGANVLTF. CDR3 in DNA: TGTGCCAGCAGCGCCCAGGGAAGTGGGGCCAACGTCCTGACTTTC. The chain combines TRBV9 with TRBJ2-6; tentatively, D is TRBD1 (5 bases). Germline CDR1 reads SGDLS; CDR2 reads YYNGEE. Trimming shortened V by 3 bases and J by 3 bases, and 10 bases separated the two germline ends. The CDR3 has 15 residues.